The clone carrying this T cell receptor beta chain was observed a few times. The entry originates in a study of T cells after yellow fever vaccination. TCRdb fed the 5' RACE reads into MiXCR, producing one record per CDR3 protein. Of about 350,000 distinct CDR3 sequences detected, 11% appear once; the ten largest clones hold more than 15%. CDR1 and CDR2 from the germline V gene are SGDLS and YYNGEE. V shed 4 bases and J shed 0 bases, with 14 bases lying between them. The CDR3 spans 16 residues. The sequenced sample was PBMCs, obtained on the day of the first yellow fever vaccination. The rearrangement uses TRBV9 and TRBJ2-1, with D perhaps matching TRBD2 (6 bases). This clonotype originated in a man between 18 and 35 years old who received the YFV17D yellow fever vaccine. The CDR3 nucleotides are TGTGCCAGCAGCTTCGGCGGGGTTGGCTCCTACAATGAGCAGTTCTTC. Translating it yields CASSFGGVGSYNEQFF.